What follows are 24 T cell receptor beta chains derived from one specimen sequenced in a study of OX40 agonist ivuxolimab in advanced cancers. TCRdb keeps only in-frame clones here, not all; method: immunoSEQ multiplex PCR. The data show 55,000 or so clones, 87% seen once. This material consisted of CD4+ or CD8+ T cells sorted from blood, taken in a trial of the OX40 agonist ivuxolimab. These receptors were collected from an adult with an advanced solid tumor such as melanoma, head and neck, liver or kidney cancer.

The V call is TRBV6-5, the J call TRBJ1-1; 7 bases are a match to TRBD1. The germline V gene has CDR1 MNHEY and CDR2 SVGAGI. This CDR3 spans 15 amino acids. Trimming took 8 bases from V and 0 from J; bases not matched to a gene: 9. The CDR3 DNA follows: TGTGCCAGCGGCTCATTGGACAGGATGAACACTGAAGCTTTCTTT. Translating it yields CASGSLDRMNTEAFF.

This clone counts as medium-sized. One end of the junction fails to match germline, which may point to a read error. Within the sample, other DNA sequences also encode this same CDR3. The V gene is TRBV5-1, the J gene TRBJ2-7; D is uncertain. Per germline, CDR1 SGHRS and CDR2 YFSETQ. This CDR3 contains 12 residues. The CDR3 protein is CASSLSSYEQYF. In DNA, the CDR3 is TGTGCCAGCAGCTTGTCCTCGTACGAGCAGTACTTC.

The chain links TRBV25-1 to TRBJ2-2; D gene ambiguous. The CDR3 consists of 13 residues. V was trimmed by 6 bases and J by 5 bases, leaving 10 bases between them. Germline values: CDR1 MGHDK, CDR2 SYGVNS. DNA for the CDR3: TGTGCCAGCAGGGGGTTGGGAACCGGGGAGCTGTTTTTT. Its translation: CASRGLGTGELFF.

Here the CDR3 reads CASSHQGQGGTEAFF. The CDR3 coding sequence is TGTGCCAGCAGCCACCAAGGCCAGGGCGGCACTGAAGCTTTCTTT. This chain connects TRBV5-5 to TRBJ1-1; D might be TRBD1 (5 bases). Germline lookup yields CDR1 SGHKS and CDR2 YYEKEE (reference sequence). V was shortened by 4 bases and J by 4 bases, with 17 bases between the two germline ends. The CDR3 has 15 amino acids.

V gene TRBV2 combines with J gene TRBJ1-2, with no clear D. Germline values: CDR1 SNHLY, CDR2 FYNNEI. This CDR3 has 13 amino acids. Trimming stripped 6 bases from V and 5 bases from J, with 13 bases between. The CDR3 is CASRATNVYGYTF. The CDR3 DNA is TGTGCCAGCAGAGCTACAAATGTTTATGGCTACACCTTC.

The chain couples TRBV27 to TRBJ2-7; D gene ambiguous. Deletions cut 4 bases from V and 1 base from J, with 5 bases between. CDR3 length: 12 amino acids. Germline V gene data show CDR1 as MNHEY and CDR2 as SMNVEV (reference sequence). CDR3 sequence (DNA): TGTGCCAGCAGTTCGACGTCCTACGAGCAGTACTTC. Its protein is CASSSTSYEQYF.

The rearrangement uses TRBV13 and TRBJ1-1, with 9 bases aligning to TRBD1. There are 16 residues in the CDR3. V shed 2 bases and J 3 bases; nucleotides not matched to a gene: 7. The germline gives CDR1 PRHDT, CDR2 FYEKMQ (reference sequence). The CDR3 loop is CASSLQQGAPDTEAFF. The DNA for the CDR3 is TGTGCCAGCAGCTTACAACAGGGGGCGCCGGACACTGAAGCTTTCTTT.

J is TRBJ2-3 and V is TRBV2; D gene unclear. CDR1 is SNHLY, CDR2 FYNNEI, per germline. Between the trimmed V and J ends, which lost 2 bases and 8 bases, there was a span of 5 bases. There are 11 residues in the CDR3. DNA for the CDR3: TGTGCCAGCAGTGAATATGGTACGCAGTATTTT. Translating it yields CASSEYGTQYF.

This chain links TRBV7-3 with TRBJ2-7, with 8 bases matching TRBD2. After removal of 3 bases from V and 4 bases from J, the junction contained 8 bases not matched to a gene. The CDR3 has 15 residues. Germline CDR1 SGHTA, CDR2 FQGTGA. The CDR3 DNA reads TGTGCCAGCAGCTTCTCCGGGACTAGGGAGTACGAGCAGTACTTC. This codes for CASSFSGTREYEQYF.

The chain employs TRBV5-4 and TRBJ1-2; possibly TRBD1 for D (5 bases). With 6 bases removed from V and 5 bases from J, the gap between germline ends came to 17 bases. CDR3 length: 14 residues. CDR1 SGHNT and CDR2 YYREEE come from the germline V gene (reference sequence). The CDR3 region is CASNVDRSGYGYTF. In DNA form, the CDR3 reads TGTGCCAGCAACGTTGACAGATCCGGTTATGGCTACACCTTC.

This CDR3 reads CASSLGVTSYNEQFF. The CDR3 coding sequence is TGTGCCAGCAGCTTAGGCGTGACCTCCTACAATGAGCAGTTCTTC. V is TRBV7-9 and J is TRBJ2-1; D unclear. Germline V gives CDR1 SEHNR, CDR2 FQNEAQ (reference sequence). V lost 1 base and J 0 bases, leaving 7 bases between the germline ends. This CDR3 comprises 15 residues.

On this clone: Since a far larger clone is one base different, this is likely a read error. This CDR3 reads CATSPLGDTVYF. The DNA of the CDR3 is TGTGCCACCAGCCCCCTTGGAGACACCGTATATTTT. The rearrangement uses TRBV15 and TRBJ1-3; no clear D. Germline-derived CDR1 and CDR2 are LNHNV and YYDKDF (reference sequence). The CDR3 totals 12 residues.

This chain links TRBV5-8 with TRBJ2-1; D gene ambiguous. Trimming cost V 2 bases and J 2 bases, with 11 bases left between them. Germline assignment: CDR1 SGHTS and CDR2 YDEGEE. The CDR3 is 15 residues long. CDR3 protein: CASSFRGVAYNEQFF. CDR3 nucleotide sequence: TGTGCCAGCAGCTTTCGTGGGGTCGCCTACAATGAGCAGTTCTTC.

The genes are TRBV5-6 and TRBJ1-1; a possible D gene is TRBD1 (5 bases). The CDR3 consists of 15 residues. V was shortened by 0 bases and J by 5 bases, with 14 bases between the two germline ends. Germline V CDR1 and CDR2: SGHDT, YYEEEE. In nucleotides, the CDR3 is TGTGCCAGCAGCTTGGCCGCGGGACCCCCAACTGAAGCTTTCTTT. Amino acid sequence: CASSLAAGPPTEAFF.

This sequence joins TRBV5-6 and TRBJ2-5, with 7 nucleotides matching TRBD2. Germline V gene sequence: CDR1 SGHDT, CDR2 YYEEEE. CDR3 length: 14 residues. The V and J ends lost 3 bases and 2 bases, in that order; junction bases with no gene match: 4. CDR3 in amino acids: CASSWGTTQETQYF. The CDR3 bases are TGTGCCAGCAGCTGGGGGACTACTCAAGAGACCCAGTACTTC.

V gene TRBV7-2 combines with J gene TRBJ2-3, with TRBD2 as a possible D gene (6 bases). The CDR3 covers 12 residues. Germline-derived CDR1 and CDR2 are SGHTA and FQGNSA. V lost 9 bases and J 2 bases, leaving 9 bases between the germline ends. The CDR3 sequence is CASGLYTDTQYF. In DNA, the CDR3 is TGTGCCAGTGGACTATACACAGATACGCAGTATTTT.

This chain links TRBV7-9 with TRBJ2-5; TRBD1 matches at 8 bases. Germline V gene sequence: CDR1 SEHNR, CDR2 FQNEAQ (reference sequence). After removal of 5 bases from V and 4 bases from J, the junction contained 3 bases not matched to a gene. The CDR3 runs to 13 residues. CDR3 DNA sequence: TGTGCCAGCAGCACCGGACAGGGAGAGACCCAGTACTTC. This translates into CASSTGQGETQYF. Full variable domain (missing parts from reference TRBV7-9 and TRBJ2-5): DTGVSQNPRHKITKRGQNVTFRCDPISEHNRLYWYRQTLGQGPEFLTYFQNEAQLEKSRLLSDRFSAERPKGSFSTLEIQRTEQGDSAMYLCASSTGQGETQYFGPGTRLLVL.

The rearrangement links TRBV19 to TRBJ2-7; D is unclear. Germline CDR1 reads LNHDA; CDR2 reads SQIVND (reference sequence). V lost 9 bases, J lost 2 bases, and 17 bases lay in between. The CDR3 covers 14 residues. The DNA of the CDR3 is TGTGCCAGCCACGCTCCGGGTAGGGCCTACGAGCAGTACTTC. The encoded protein is CASHAPGRAYEQYF.

This clone was found once. The chain couples TRBV6-4 to TRBJ2-3; 11 positions agree with TRBD1. Germline V gene lookup returns CDR1 MRHNA and CDR2 SNTAGT. V lost 3 bases to trimming and J lost 4 bases; unmatched junction nucleotides: 0. The CDR3 is 14 amino acids. The CDR3 sequence: CASSEGQGADTQYF. The DNA for the CDR3 is TGTGCCAGCAGTGAGGGACAGGGGGCAGATACGCAGTATTTT.

This clone was seen only a few times. The chain carries TRBV11-2 and TRBJ1-5; D ambiguous. The CDR3 is 13 residues long. Germline V gives CDR1 SGHAT, CDR2 FQNNGV. V gave up 1 base and J gave up 5 bases, with 6 bases separating them. DNA of the CDR3: TGTGCCAGCAGCTTAGCCCACGATCAGCCCCAGCATTTT. Translation gives CASSLAHDQPQHF.

This rearrangement joins TRBV9 to TRBJ1-1; 8 bases agree with TRBD1. CDR3 length: 16 residues. Germline trimming cut 0 bases from V and 4 bases from J; bases unmatched to any gene: 8. Germline V gives CDR1 SGDLS, CDR2 YYNGEE. In DNA form, the CDR3 reads TGTGCCAGCAGCGTAGCCTCAGGGGGCTGGGGCACTGAAGCTTTCTTT. Protein product: CASSVASGGWGTEAFF.

The chain is built from TRBV7-9 and TRBJ1-6; 10 positions agree with TRBD1. CDR1 and CDR2 from the germline V gene are SEHNR and FQNEAQ (reference sequence). The CDR3 sequence is 15 residues long. The V and J ends lost 5 bases and 6 bases, in that order; junction bases with no gene match: 4. Written as DNA, the CDR3 is TGTGCCAGCAGCCTAGGGGACAGGGGTAATTCACCCCTCCACTTT. This codes for CASSLGDRGNSPLHF. The full variable domain, completed using reference TRBV7-9 and TRBJ1-6, is DTGVSQNPRHKITKRGQNVTFRCDPISEHNRLYWYRQTLGQGPEFLTYFQNEAQLEKSRLLSDRFSAERPKGSFSTLEIQRTEQGDSAMYLCASSLGDRGNSPLHFGNGTRLTVT.

The rearrangement uses TRBV14 and TRBJ2-1; TRBD2 is a possible D gene (6 bases). CDR3 length equals 16 residues. In germline, CDR1 is SGHDN, CDR2 FVKESK. Trimming shortened V by 2 bases and J by 6 bases, and 17 bases separated the two germline ends. The DNA for the CDR3 is TGTGCCAGCAGCCAAAACCGGGACTCAACCTTCAATGAGCAGTTCTTC. Translating it yields CASSQNRDSTFNEQFF.

The V and J genes are TRBV18 and TRBJ2-2; D is uncertain. The V end lost 0 bases, the J end lost 1 base, and 6 bases lay between the germline ends. The CDR3 totals 15 residues. Germline V gives CDR1 KGHSH, CDR2 LQKENI. CDR3 sequence: CASSPPPLNTGELFF. The CDR3 DNA follows: TGTGCCAGCTCACCACCACCGTTGAACACCGGGGAGCTGTTTTTT.